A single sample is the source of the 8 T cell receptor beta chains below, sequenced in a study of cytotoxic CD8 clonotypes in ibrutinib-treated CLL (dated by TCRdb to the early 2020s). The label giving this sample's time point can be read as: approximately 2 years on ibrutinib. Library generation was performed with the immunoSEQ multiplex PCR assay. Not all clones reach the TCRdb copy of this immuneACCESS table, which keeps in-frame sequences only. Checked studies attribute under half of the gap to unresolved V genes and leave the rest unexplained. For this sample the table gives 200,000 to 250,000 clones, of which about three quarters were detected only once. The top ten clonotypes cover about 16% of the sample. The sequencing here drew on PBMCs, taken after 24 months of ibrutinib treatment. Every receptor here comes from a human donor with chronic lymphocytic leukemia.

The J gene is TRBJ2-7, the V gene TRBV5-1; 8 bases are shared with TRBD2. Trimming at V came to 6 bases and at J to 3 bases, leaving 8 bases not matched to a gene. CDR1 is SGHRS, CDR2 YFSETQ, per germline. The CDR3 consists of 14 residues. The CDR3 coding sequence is TGCGCCAGCAATCCACGGGGGGGAGACTACGAGCAGTACTTC. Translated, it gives CASNPRGGDYEQYF.

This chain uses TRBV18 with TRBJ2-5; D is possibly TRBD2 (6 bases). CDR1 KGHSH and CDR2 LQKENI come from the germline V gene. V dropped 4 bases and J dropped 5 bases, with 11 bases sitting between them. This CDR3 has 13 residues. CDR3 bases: TGTGCCAGCTCACTCCGGGAGAGGGAGACCCAGTACTTC. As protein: CASSLRERETQYF.

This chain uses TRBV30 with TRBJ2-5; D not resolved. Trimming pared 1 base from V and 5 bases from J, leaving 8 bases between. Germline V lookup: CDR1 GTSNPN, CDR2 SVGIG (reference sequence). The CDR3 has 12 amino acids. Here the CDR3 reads CAWSGAVETQYF. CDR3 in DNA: TGTGCCTGGAGTGGTGCAGTGGAGACCCAGTACTTC. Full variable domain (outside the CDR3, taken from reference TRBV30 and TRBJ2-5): SQTIHQWPATLVQPVGSPLSLECTVEGTSNPNLYWYRQAAGRGLQLLFYSVGIGQISSEVPQNLSASRPQDRQFILSSKKLLLSDSGFYLCAWSGAVETQYFGPGTRLLVL.

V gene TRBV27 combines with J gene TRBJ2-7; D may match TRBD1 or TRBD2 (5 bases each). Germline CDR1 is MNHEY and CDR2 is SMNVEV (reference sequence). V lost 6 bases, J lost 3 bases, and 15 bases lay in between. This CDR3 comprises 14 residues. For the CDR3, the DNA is TGTGCCAGCAGCTGGGGGACCTGGGGCTACGAGCAGTACTTC. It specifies CASSWGTWGYEQYF.

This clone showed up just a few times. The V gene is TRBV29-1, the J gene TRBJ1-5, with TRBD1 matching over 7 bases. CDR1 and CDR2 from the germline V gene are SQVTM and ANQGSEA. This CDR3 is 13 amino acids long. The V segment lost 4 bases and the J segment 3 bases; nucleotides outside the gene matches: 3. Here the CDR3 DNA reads TGCAGCGTTGGACAGGGCCTCAATCAGCCCCAGCATTTT. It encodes CSVGQGLNQPQHF.

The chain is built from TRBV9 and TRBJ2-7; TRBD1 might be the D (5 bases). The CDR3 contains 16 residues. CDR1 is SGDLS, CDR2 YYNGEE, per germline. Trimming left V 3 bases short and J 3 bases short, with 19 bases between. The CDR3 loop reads CASSGKTTDPLYEQYF. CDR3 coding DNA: TGTGCCAGCAGCGGCAAAACGACAGACCCCCTCTACGAGCAGTACTTC.

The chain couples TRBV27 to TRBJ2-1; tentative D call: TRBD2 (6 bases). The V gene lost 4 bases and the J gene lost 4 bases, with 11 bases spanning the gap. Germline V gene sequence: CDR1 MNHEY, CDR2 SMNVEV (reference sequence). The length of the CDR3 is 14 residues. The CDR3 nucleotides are TGTGCCAGCAGTTCCGGCGGGGATTACAATGAGCAGTTCTTC. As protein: CASSSGGDYNEQFF.

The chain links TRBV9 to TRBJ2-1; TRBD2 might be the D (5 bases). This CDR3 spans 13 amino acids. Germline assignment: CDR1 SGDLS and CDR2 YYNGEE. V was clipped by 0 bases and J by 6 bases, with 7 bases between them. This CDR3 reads CASSVVGSNEQFF. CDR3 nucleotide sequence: TGTGCCAGCAGCGTAGTAGGGAGCAATGAGCAGTTCTTC.